The entry below describes one TCR beta chain. Its antigen is currently unknown. This sample is part of a study of T-cell memory formation after mild COVID-19. Study-wide background: Clusters were largely donor specific. Study findings and constraints: Nothing confirmed that second-wave clones peaking on day 37 were specific for SARS-CoV-2. There was a balanced CD4/CD8 profile in clones contracting day 15 to 85, and later expanders leaned CD4+.

Using its own MiXCR run on the 5' RACE reads, TCRdb lists one record per CDR3 protein. The sample has about 150,000 distinct CDR3 sequences, more than 12% seen once. CDR1 and CDR2 from the germline V gene are DFQATT and SNEGSKA (reference sequence). The CDR3 covers 12 residues. Trimming shortened V by 3 bases and J by 2 bases, and 8 bases separated the two germline ends. The chain couples TRBV20-1 to TRBJ2-7; D unresolved. The origin of this receptor is an adult woman who had mild COVID-19 (a few samples of this study predate the infection). Cell type and time point are not known. The sequencing input was PBMCs or a T cell subset sorted from them (not recorded which). CDR3: CSASDKPYEQYF. Here the CDR3 DNA reads TGCAGTGCTAGCGACAAGCCCTACGAGCAGTACTTC.